This T cell receptor beta chain was captured by sequencing in a study of cytomegalovirus exposure and HLA in healthy donors (dated by TCRdb to 2017 to 2019). Context from the whole study: An earlier analysis of 587 of the donors reported 250 to 300 Gb of sequence data and 95 million to 130 million unique TCR beta sequences obtained from approximately 180 million T cells. On average, roughly 200,000 unique TCR beta nucleotide sequences were sequenced per donor among 398 genotyped donors of the cohort, with roughly 18% of those sequences being non-productive. In the later analysis, no new phenotypic data were used to find candidate immune exposures; instead, reliance was placed on TCR beta sequences and their occurrence across donors. An early release covering around 630 HLA-typed donors comprised about 320 gigabases of sequencing data and around 86 million unique TCR sequences. The study aimed to test whether cataloging public T cell receptors could reveal signatures of past pathogen exposure. Typing coverage differed by locus: A, B, C, DRB1 and DQB1 were typed in about 629-630 donors, DQA1 in roughly 510, DPA1 in around 580, and DPB1 in just under 490. Every discovery cohort repertoire had been produced on one sequencing platform. In an earlier analysis of 500 to 650 of the donors, high-throughput TCR beta sequencing was used to judge whether each TCR beta V gene segment behaved as functional or pseudogenic. Among the roughly 410 genotyped donors, 75% to 90% belonged to the genetic ancestry cluster associated with self-reported Caucasian donors. A separate validation cohort of 100 to 150 different subjects was used in addition to the approximately 700-subject first cohort. A later genetic analysis took genome-wide SNP genotypes for about 55% of the 666 donors and used that subset as a discovery cohort. High-throughput TCR immunosequencing, statistical association of individual TCRs with disease status, and machine learning were combined to predict cytomegalovirus infection status. Class I and class II HLA loci were covered by the typing at four-digit resolution. Donor age, sex, ethnicity and CMV serostatus were compiled together with the repertoire data. Four or five DR-DQ haplotypes were handled as single units for association and clustering, since linkage in the cohort was strong. The study profiled the T cell repertoires of 550 to 700 subjects by immunosequencing and related them to cytomegalovirus serostatus. A later analysis re-examined previously published TCR beta repertoires from roughly 720 donors and added high-resolution HLA genotyping to investigate patterns of TCR occurrence.

The cohort consisted of 670 or so healthy bone marrow donors. At the time of sampling, every cohort member was nominally healthy, though immune exposures that went unrecorded were likely present. The donor was CMV seropositive and belonged to the group of a few hundred seropositive cohort members. A peripheral blood sample was collected from each donor, and TCR beta sequencing was performed on peripheral blood mononuclear cells. Genomic DNA extraction from the blood cell samples was performed with the Qiagen DNeasy Blood Extraction Kit. The CDR3, cysteine through phenylalanine, is 13 amino acids long. CDR3 DNA only is kept here, 39 bases in frame from base 1. CDR1 LNHDA and CDR2 SQIVND are derived from the germline V gene (reference sequence). Cut back by 0 bases and 5 bases, the V and J ends lie 7 bases apart. To prepare the library, the immunoSEQ multiplex PCR assay was applied. The multiplex PCR relied on a mix of 60 forward primers for TCR Vbeta segments and 13 reverse primers for TCR Jbeta segments. The CDR3 region of rearranged TCR beta genes was amplified from genomic DNA with a multiplex PCR assay. The amplified TCR beta libraries were sequenced on the Illumina HiSeq System as 87-base-pair reads. As for the original processing: A later analysis counted approximately 84 million unique TCR beta chains across the 666 repertoires, and some 12 million of these chains were shared by at least two donors. Raw reads were error-corrected and collapsed into unique sequences with a nearest-neighbor algorithm that merged closely related sequences to remove PCR and sequencing errors. V, D and J gene segments were assigned by aligning CDR3 sequences to IMGT reference sequences. Each retained sequence needed at least a six-nucleotide match to both a V gene segment and a J gene segment. Rearrangements were called productive when the CDR3 lacked stop codons and stayed in frame with V and J; all others were non-productive. Following IMGT convention, CDR3 was defined as the stretch from the second conserved V-encoded cysteine up to the conserved J-encoded phenylalanine. The earlier analysis of about 590 of the donors excluded sequences that lacked an unambiguous match to a single V gene segment. In an earlier analysis of more than 500 of the donors, a V segment was called functional when productive rearrangements were above 56.7%, and segregating when the standard deviation between donors exceeded 5%. To diagnose cytomegalovirus status from the catalog of TCR beta chain sequences, a statistical classification framework was built. A later analysis assigned V and J genes by comparing TCR nucleotide sequences with IMGT/GENE-DB human TR gene sequences. A later analysis assigned CDR3 sequences and most-parsimonious VDJ recombination scenarios with the TCRdist pipeline. In a later analysis, each TCR beta chain was defined by its CDR3 amino acid sequence together with its V-gene family, and reads lacking a unique V-gene family were excluded. As a way to deal with suspected cross-contamination and a sequencing artifact, a later analysis dropped roughly 600 nucleotide sequences that were highly shared and had low generation probability. In a later analysis, a clonal expansion index was calculated for each public chain from normalized within-repertoire ranks of inferred template counts. In a later analysis, generation probabilities were computed using a VDJ recombination model fitted to out-of-frame rearrangements, and the results were checked against IGoR. In a later analysis, TCR-TCR, TCR-HLA and TCR-CMV co-occurrence was scored with hypergeometric tests, and a repertoire-size bias correction was applied to TCR pairs. To estimate false discovery rates, a later analysis permuted the HLA or CMV assignments 20 times. In a later analysis, co-occurring TCRs were grouped with DBSCAN, and TCRdist sequence similarity was added when clustering was performed within HLA-allele-positive subsets. Repertoires with fewer than 30,000 or more than 120,000 public chains were left out of co-occurrence clustering, as were four to six repertoires with anomalous nucleotide sharing. TCRdb mirrors the immuneACCESS table, restricted to in-frame sequences. Some clones are absent from its copies; in checked studies, under half trace to an unresolved V gene, and the reason for the others is unknown. V, J and clone size were drawn from that table, and D and trimming were deduced from the DNA. The sample data list 110,000 to 150,000 clones, and approximately 70% of these were observed just once. The ten largest make up approximately 2% of the sample.

Overall results and qualifications from the work: A cluster of highly shared sequence variants was judged likely to represent a technical artifact of the sequencing pipeline. Correlated functional status among segregating V segments might reflect linkage disequilibrium, but an unknown experimental factor could not be ruled out. In a later analysis, about 17,000 TCR beta sequences were associated with specific HLA alleles at a false discovery rate of 0.05. The study listed around 160 TCR beta chains as associated with cytomegalovirus. Across donors, most TCR sequences were observed very rarely, whereas some public TCRs were present in many individuals. Compared with equally common non-associated chains, HLA-associated TCR beta chains in a later analysis were more clonally expanded and had lower generation probabilities. A further reported finding was that TCR beta sequences accurately predicted the HLA-A and HLA-B alleles for most subjects in the first cohort. Several of the top co-occurrence clusters appeared to be linked to parvovirus B19, influenza, CMV and Epstein-Barr virus, according to a later analysis. The cohort was sequenced for TCR beta chains only, and without alpha or paired-chain data the features that could be detected were limited. Because counts were too low, around 18 rarely observed V segments, including chromosome 9 orphons, were left out of the earlier analysis of approximately 500 of the donors. According to the authors, the approach could potentially be generalized to other disease states and immunological phenotypes. Presence/absence analyses assumed roughly uniform sequencing depth across donors, an assumption that may not hold. According to a later genetic analysis, donors in an Asian-associated ancestry cluster had fewer N-insertions in productive TCRs than the approximately 690-donor mean. Assigning TCR associations to individual alleles was difficult when HLA alleles, especially DR and DQ, strongly co-occurred. Because HLA typing was unavailable for some donors at each locus, only the typed subset was used in association tests. In a later analysis, most CMV-associated TCR beta chains were found to appear HLA-restricted, with HLA associations seemingly driven largely by CMV exposure. In vitro tests confirmed that three of the cytomegalovirus-associated TCR beta chains recognize cytomegalovirus antigens. According to a later analysis, TCR association rates differed among HLA loci, with DRB1 alleles showing the most associated TCRs and HLA-C alleles showing the fewest. Immune exposure information for the cohort was limited to CMV serostatus. In both the original and validation cohorts, the classifier was reported to diagnose cytomegalovirus status with high specificity and sensitivity. A later genetic analysis associated a missense DCLRE1C variant with V-gene and J-gene trimming of TCR beta chains, and an independent cohort replicated the association. In an earlier analysis of approximately 590 of the donors, most TCR beta V segments were observed in productive rearrangements about 90% or about 30% of the time, broadly matching IMGT annotations. Because the 87-base-pair reads could not distinguish some IMGT-functional V segments, including TRBV6-2 and TRBV6-3, those segments were excluded.

Worth noting for this clone: The antigen it recognizes is unknown. There are no base qualities to consult, and no much larger clone falls within one base.

The specimen was PBMCs. The V and J segments used are TRBV19 and TRBJ1-2, with the D gene uncertain. This clonotype was obtained from a woman aged 55-69 years in good health and CMV-seropositive. The DNA sequence is given as TGTGCCAGTAGTATAGAGGACTGGTATGGCTACACCTTC. Its product reads: CASSIEDWYGYTF.